A single sample gave rise to the 20 T cell receptor beta chains below, sequenced in a study of response to subunit inactivated influenza vaccine. TCRdb recomputed calls from the RT-PCR reads with MiXCR, one row per CDR3 protein. The data contain about 700,000 distinct CDR3 sequences, over 11% of them singletons. Specimen: PBMCs from blood, collected 14 to 15 days before vaccination. These receptors all stem from a man aged 45-65 years who received an inactivated influenza vaccine.

This chain uses TRBV20-1 with TRBJ1-6, with D hard to call. CDR1 is DFQATT, CDR2 SNEGSKA, per germline (reference sequence). The CDR3 runs 15 residues. The V gene lost 0 bases and the J gene lost 6 bases, with 12 bases spanning the gap. The CDR3 nucleotides are TGCAGTGCTAGAGAGGGCCGATACCCTAATTCACCCCTCCACTTT. As protein: CSAREGRYPNSPLHF.

The chain employs TRBV11-2 and TRBJ2-5, with TRBD2 identical over 8 bases. The CDR3 spans 15 residues. Germline V gene lookup returns CDR1 SGHAT and CDR2 FQNNGV. V shed 6 bases and J 5 bases; nucleotides not matched to a gene: 11. The CDR3 sequence is CASRFSVGGGETQYF. CDR3 in DNA: TGTGCCAGCAGGTTTTCAGTCGGGGGGGGCGAGACCCAGTACTTC.

There are many counts of this clonotype. The J gene is TRBJ1-5, the V gene TRBV29-1; D possibly corresponds to TRBD1 (5 bases). Looked up from germline, CDR1 is SQVTM and CDR2 is ANQGSEA. Trimming left V 7 bases short and J 7 bases short, with 20 bases between. CDR3 size: 14 residues. CDR3 DNA: TGCAGCGCTCAGGACACGGACCCTGGGCAGCCCCAGCATTTT. Translated, it gives CSAQDTDPGQPQHF.

Of note for this clonotype: One junction end disagrees with the germline gene, perhaps due to a read error. The gene calls are TRBV13 and TRBJ2-7; D perhaps matches TRBD1 (5 bases). This CDR3 has 14 residues. Germline values: CDR1 PRHDT, CDR2 FYEKMQ (reference sequence). This CDR3 reads CASATGAGVYEQYF. DNA of the CDR3: TGTGCCAGCGCTACAGGCGCTGGTGTGTACGAGCAGTACTTT.

The chain is built from TRBV12-3 or TRBV12-4 and TRBJ1-5; D uncertain. The CDR3 length is 13 residues. Trimming left V 5 bases short and J 4 bases short, with 9 bases between. The CDR3 DNA follows: TGTGCCAGCAGTCGCAGTCAGAATCAGCCCCAGCATTTT. Amino acids: CASSRSQNQPQHF.

This clonotype has at least ten counts. The V and J genes are TRBV3-1 and TRBJ2-7, with TRBD2 matching 7 bases. V was clipped by 1 base and J by 0 bases; unmatched bases: 6. This CDR3 contains 16 residues. CDR1 and CDR2 (germline): LGHDT, YNNKEL (reference sequence). The CDR3 region has the DNA TGTGCCAGCAGCCAAGTAAGAGGGAGGGCCTCCTACGAGCAGTACTTC. It encodes CASSQVRGRASYEQYF.

This clonotype has a handful of counts. The V and J genes are TRBV6-1 and TRBJ2-7; TRBD1 agrees at 9 bases. The CDR3 length is 14 residues. V was pared by 6 bases and J by 6 bases, with 9 bases of the junction left unmatched. Germline V gene lookup returns CDR1 MNHNS and CDR2 SASEGT. In nucleotides, the CDR3 is TGTGCCAGCAGGCCCGGGACAGGGAGGCCCGAGCAGTACTTC. Amino acids: CASRPGTGRPEQYF.

The chain combines TRBV7-9 with TRBJ2-1; D unresolved. Germline-derived CDR1 and CDR2 are SEHNR and FQNEAQ (reference sequence). The CDR3 loop spans 15 amino acids. Trimming took off 2 bases at V and 8 bases at J, with 16 bases between the two ends. CDR3 nucleotides: TGTGCCAGCAGCTTATTCCCCCCACACGTCGATGAGCAGTTCTTC. This translates into CASSLFPPHVDEQFF.

The table lists this clonotype with a few counts. The V gene is TRBV6-1, the J gene TRBJ1-5, with TRBD1 identical over 9 bases. Germline V gives CDR1 MNHNS, CDR2 SASEGT. Trimming at V came to 6 bases and at J to 0 bases, leaving 3 bases not matched to a gene. This CDR3 has 15 amino acids. CDR3 DNA sequence: TGTGCCAGCAGGCGGACAGGGGATAGCAATCAGCCCCAGCATTTT. It codes for CASRRTGDSNQPQHF.

The V and J genes are TRBV20-1 and TRBJ2-7; a weak D match, TRBD1 (6 bases). The V end lost 4 bases, the J end lost 7 bases, and 23 bases lay between the germline ends. The germline V gene encodes CDR1 DFQATT and CDR2 SNEGSKA (reference sequence). The CDR3 runs 15 residues. Here the CDR3 reads CSATTLQGLELEQYF. The CDR3 coding sequence is TGCAGTGCTACTACTCTACAGGGCCTTGAGTTGGAGCAGTACTTC.

The chain employs TRBV30 and TRBJ2-1, with TRBD2 matching over 12 bases. The V segment lost 4 bases and the J segment 5 bases; nucleotides outside the gene matches: 12. The CDR3 is 17 amino acids. The germline CDR1 and CDR2 sequences are GTSNPN and SVGIG (reference sequence). The CDR3 DNA is TGTGCCTGGATCCATGGTTGGACTAGCGGGAATCACAATGAGCAGTTCTTC. This sequence encodes CAWIHGWTSGNHNEQFF.

Turning to this clonotype: With a much larger clone just one base away, this may be a read error. This chain joins TRBV5-1 and TRBJ2-7; D perhaps matches TRBD1 (6 bases). Germline loops: CDR1 SGHRS, CDR2 YFSETQ. The CDR3 loop spans 15 amino acids. CDR3 sequence: CASGLGAALSYEQYF. The DNA of the CDR3 is TGCGCCAGCGGCTTGGGGGCTGCACTCTCCTACGAGCAGTACTTC.

This clonotype was counted many times. A read error may produce the germline difference seen at one junction end. This chain joins TRBV5-1 and TRBJ2-5; D not certain. The CDR3 covers 11 residues. Germline lookup yields CDR1 SGHRS and CDR2 YFSETQ. CDR3 in amino acids: CASSLTETQYF. The CDR3 bases are TGTGCCAGCAGCTTGACGGAGACCCAGTACTTC.

This clonotype was counted many times. V gene TRBV12-3 or TRBV12-4 combines with J gene TRBJ1-2; possible D gene TRBD1, 5 bases. The V end lost 10 bases, the J end lost 2 bases, and 14 bases lay between the germline ends. CDR3 size: 13 residues. CDR3 sequence: CATSPGGNYGYTF. The CDR3 nucleotides are TGTGCCACATCCCCCGGGGGAAACTATGGCTACACCTTC.

This clonotype was counted a few times. The V gene is TRBV15, the J gene TRBJ2-1, with 8 bases aligning to TRBD2. The CDR3 is 16 amino acids. Germline loops: CDR1 LNHNV, CDR2 YYDKDF (reference sequence). V shed 0 bases and J 8 bases; nucleotides not matched to a gene: 9. The CDR3 nucleotides are TGTGCCACCAGCAGAGAACTTAGCGGGGTAGGCTATGAGCAGTTCTTC. Encoded protein: CATSRELSGVGYEQFF.

The chain joins TRBV2 to TRBJ2-7; 14 bases map to TRBD2. Germline lookup yields CDR1 SNHLY and CDR2 FYNNEI. Losses at the gene ends were 6 bases for V and 5 bases for J; bases not matched to a gene: 6. This CDR3 contains 15 residues. CDR3 sequence reads: CASRGTSGSHHEQYF. The CDR3 DNA reads as TGTGCCAGCAGAGGGACTAGCGGGAGCCACCACGAGCAGTACTTC.

This clonotype appeared a single time. The chain uses TRBV20-1 and TRBJ2-1; 11 bases map to TRBD1. Germline values: CDR1 DFQATT, CDR2 SNEGSKA (reference sequence). The CDR3 sequence is 14 residues long. CDR3 residues: CRPEGQGAIGEQFF. The CDR3 DNA sequence: TGCAGGCCAGAAGGACAGGGGGCGATCGGTGAGCAGTTCTTC.

This clonotype was detected only a few times. This chain connects TRBV29-1 to TRBJ2-5; D is ambiguous. The CDR3 contains 12 residues. Trimming cost V 3 bases and J 3 bases, with 8 bases left between them. Germline V gene data show CDR1 as SQVTM and CDR2 as ANQGSEA. In nucleotides, the CDR3 is TGCAGCGTTGATTGGCCCGAAGAGACCCAGTACTTC. This gives the protein CSVDWPEETQYF.

The chain uses TRBV20-1 and TRBJ2-7; D is uncertain. CDR1 and CDR2 (germline): DFQATT, SNEGSKA (reference sequence). The CDR3 has 14 amino acids. The V gene lost 1 base and the J gene lost 0 bases, with 10 bases spanning the gap. CDR3 in amino acids: CSARGIYSSYEQYF. The CDR3 DNA follows: TGCAGTGCTAGAGGAATCTACAGCTCCTACGAGCAGTACTTC.

This clonotype was found many times. The CDR3 DNA follows: TGCAGTGCTTTCCAGGGTGTTCGGGTTGATGGCTACACCTTC. The encoded protein is CSAFQGVRVDGYTF. This chain uses TRBV20-1 with TRBJ1-2, with D tentatively TRBD1 (5 bases). Trimming left V 5 bases short and J 6 bases short, with 19 bases between. The germline gives CDR1 DFQATT, CDR2 SNEGSKA (reference sequence). The length of the CDR3 is 14 residues.